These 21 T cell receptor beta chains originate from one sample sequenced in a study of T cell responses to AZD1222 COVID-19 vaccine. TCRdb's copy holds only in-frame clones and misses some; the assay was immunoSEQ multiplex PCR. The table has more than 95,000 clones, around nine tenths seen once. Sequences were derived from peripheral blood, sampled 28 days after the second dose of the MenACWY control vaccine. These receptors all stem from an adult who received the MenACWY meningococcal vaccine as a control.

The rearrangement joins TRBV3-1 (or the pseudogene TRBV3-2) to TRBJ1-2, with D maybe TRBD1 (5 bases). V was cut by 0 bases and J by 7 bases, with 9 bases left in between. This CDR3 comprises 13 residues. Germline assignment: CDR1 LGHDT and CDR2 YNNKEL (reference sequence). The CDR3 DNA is TGTGCCAGCAGCCAAGACGGCCAGGGTGGCTACACCTTC. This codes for CASSQDGQGGYTF.

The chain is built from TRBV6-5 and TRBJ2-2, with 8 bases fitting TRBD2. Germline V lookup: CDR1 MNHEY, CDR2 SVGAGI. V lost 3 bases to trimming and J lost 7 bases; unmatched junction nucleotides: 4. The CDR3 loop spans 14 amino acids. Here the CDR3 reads CASSYSGVSGELFF. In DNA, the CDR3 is TGTGCCAGCAGTTATAGCGGGGTCAGCGGGGAGCTGTTTTTT.

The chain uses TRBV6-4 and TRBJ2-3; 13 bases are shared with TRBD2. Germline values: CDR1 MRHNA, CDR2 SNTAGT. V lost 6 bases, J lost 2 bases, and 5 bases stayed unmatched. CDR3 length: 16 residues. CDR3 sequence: CASSQTSGGSTDTQYF. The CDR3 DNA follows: TGTGCCAGCAGCCAGACTAGCGGGGGGTCCACAGATACGCAGTATTTT.

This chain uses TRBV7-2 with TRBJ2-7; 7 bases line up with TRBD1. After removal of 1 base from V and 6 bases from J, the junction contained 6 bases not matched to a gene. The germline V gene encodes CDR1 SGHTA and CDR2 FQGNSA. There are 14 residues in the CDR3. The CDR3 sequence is CASSLDEGAGEQYF. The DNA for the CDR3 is TGTGCCAGCAGCTTAGACGAGGGGGCAGGCGAGCAGTACTTC.

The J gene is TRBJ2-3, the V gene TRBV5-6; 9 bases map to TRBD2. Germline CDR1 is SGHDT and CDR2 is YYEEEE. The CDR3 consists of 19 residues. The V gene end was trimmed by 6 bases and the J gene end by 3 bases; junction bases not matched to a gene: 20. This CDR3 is CASTAGRGGALFMTDTQYF. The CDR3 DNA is TGTGCCAGCACCGCTGGACGCGGGGGGGCCCTATTTATGACAGATACGCAGTATTTT.

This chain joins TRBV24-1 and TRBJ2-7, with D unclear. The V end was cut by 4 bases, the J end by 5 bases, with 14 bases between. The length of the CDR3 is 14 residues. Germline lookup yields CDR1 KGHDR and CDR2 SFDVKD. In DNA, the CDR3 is TGTGCCACCAGTGAGGGGTTCAGTTCTAACGAGCAGTACTTC. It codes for CATSEGFSSNEQYF.

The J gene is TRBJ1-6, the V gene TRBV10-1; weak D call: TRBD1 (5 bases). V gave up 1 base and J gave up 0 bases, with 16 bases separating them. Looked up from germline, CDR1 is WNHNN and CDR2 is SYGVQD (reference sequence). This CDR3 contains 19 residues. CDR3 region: CASSECQGTGSSYNSPLHF. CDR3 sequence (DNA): TGCGCCAGCAGTGAGTGCCAAGGGACCGGTAGCTCCTATAATTCACCCCTCCACTTT.

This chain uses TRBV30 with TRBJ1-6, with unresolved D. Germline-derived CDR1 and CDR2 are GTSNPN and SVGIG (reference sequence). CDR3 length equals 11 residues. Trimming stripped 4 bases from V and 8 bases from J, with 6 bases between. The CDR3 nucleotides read TGTGCCTGGAACCGGGATTCACCCCTCCACTTT. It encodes CAWNRDSPLHF.

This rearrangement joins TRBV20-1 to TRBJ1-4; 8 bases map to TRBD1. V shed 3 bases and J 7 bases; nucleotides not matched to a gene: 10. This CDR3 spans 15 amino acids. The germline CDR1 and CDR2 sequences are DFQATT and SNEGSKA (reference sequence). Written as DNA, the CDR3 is TGCAGTGCTAGTCGGCAGGGGGCCGGGGTTGAAAAACTGTTTTTT. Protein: CSASRQGAGVEKLFF.

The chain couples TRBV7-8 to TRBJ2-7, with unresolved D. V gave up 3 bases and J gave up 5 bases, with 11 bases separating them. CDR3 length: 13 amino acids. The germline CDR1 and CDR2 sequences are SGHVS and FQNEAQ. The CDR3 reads CASSLGRVNEQYF. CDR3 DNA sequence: TGTGCCAGCAGCTTGGGAAGGGTAAACGAGCAGTACTTC.

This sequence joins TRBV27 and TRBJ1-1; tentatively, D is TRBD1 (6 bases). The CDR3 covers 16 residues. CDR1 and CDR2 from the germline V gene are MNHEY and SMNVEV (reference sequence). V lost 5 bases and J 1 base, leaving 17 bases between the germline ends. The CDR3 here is CASSQTDRSKNTEAFF. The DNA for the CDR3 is TGTGCCAGCAGTCAGACGGACAGATCAAAGAACACTGAAGCTTTCTTT.

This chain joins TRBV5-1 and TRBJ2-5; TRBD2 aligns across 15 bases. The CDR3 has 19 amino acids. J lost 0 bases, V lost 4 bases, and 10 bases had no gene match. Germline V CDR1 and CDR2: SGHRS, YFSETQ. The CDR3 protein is CASSLGLAGGTPYQETQYF. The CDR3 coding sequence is TGCGCCAGCAGCCTGGGACTAGCGGGGGGTACTCCGTACCAAGAGACCCAGTACTTC. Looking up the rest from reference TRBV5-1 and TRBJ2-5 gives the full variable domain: KAGVTQTPRYLIKTRGQQVTLSCSPISGHRSVSWYQQTPGQGLQFLFEYFSETQRNKGNFPGRFSGRQFSNSRSEMNVSTLELGDSALYLCASSLGLAGGTPYQETQYFGPGTRLLVL.

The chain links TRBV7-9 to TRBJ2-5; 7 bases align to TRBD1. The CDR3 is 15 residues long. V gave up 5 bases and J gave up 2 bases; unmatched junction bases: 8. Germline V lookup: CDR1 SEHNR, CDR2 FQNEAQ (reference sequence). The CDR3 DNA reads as TGTGCCAGCAGCCTAGAGACAGGGCTACAAGAGACCCAGTACTTC. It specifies CASSLETGLQETQYF.

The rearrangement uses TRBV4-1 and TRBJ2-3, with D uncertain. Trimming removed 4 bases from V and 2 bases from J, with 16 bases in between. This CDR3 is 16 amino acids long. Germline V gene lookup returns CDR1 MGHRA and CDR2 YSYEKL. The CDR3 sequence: CASSPLGGESTDTQYF. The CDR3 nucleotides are TGCGCCAGCAGCCCCCTGGGTGGGGAATCCACAGATACGCAGTATTTT.

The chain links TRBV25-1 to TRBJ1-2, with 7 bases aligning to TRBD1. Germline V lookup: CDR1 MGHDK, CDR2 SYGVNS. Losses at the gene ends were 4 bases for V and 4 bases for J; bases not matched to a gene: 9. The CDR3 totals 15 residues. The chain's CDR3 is CASSARQGVLYGYTF. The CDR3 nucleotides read TGTGCCAGCAGTGCCAGGCAGGGGGTACTCTATGGCTACACCTTC.

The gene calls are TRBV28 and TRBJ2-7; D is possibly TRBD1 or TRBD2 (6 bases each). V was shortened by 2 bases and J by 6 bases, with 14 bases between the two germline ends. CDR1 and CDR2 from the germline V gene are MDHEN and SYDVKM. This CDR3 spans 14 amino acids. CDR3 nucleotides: TGTGCCAGCAGTTTAAAAGGGGGGCTCGTCGAGCAGTACTTC. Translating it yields CASSLKGGLVEQYF.

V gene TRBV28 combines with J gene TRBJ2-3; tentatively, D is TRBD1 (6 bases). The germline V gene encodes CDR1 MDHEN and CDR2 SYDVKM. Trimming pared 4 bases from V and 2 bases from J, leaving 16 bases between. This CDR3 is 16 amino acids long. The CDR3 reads CASSSPGTGSTDTQYF. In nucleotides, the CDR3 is TGTGCCAGCAGTTCTCCGGGCACAGGGTCCACAGATACGCAGTATTTT.

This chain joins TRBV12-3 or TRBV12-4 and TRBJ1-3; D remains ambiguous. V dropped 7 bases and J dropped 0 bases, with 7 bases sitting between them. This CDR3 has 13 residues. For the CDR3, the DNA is TGTGCCAGCACCCGGACCTCTGGAAACACCATATATTTT. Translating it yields CASTRTSGNTIYF.

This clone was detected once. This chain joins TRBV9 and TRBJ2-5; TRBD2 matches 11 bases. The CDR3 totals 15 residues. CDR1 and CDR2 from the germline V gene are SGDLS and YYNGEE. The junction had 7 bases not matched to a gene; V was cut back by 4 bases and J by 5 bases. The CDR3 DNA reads TGTGCCAGCAGCCAGACTAGCGGGGACTGGGAGACCCAGTACTTC. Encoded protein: CASSQTSGDWETQYF.

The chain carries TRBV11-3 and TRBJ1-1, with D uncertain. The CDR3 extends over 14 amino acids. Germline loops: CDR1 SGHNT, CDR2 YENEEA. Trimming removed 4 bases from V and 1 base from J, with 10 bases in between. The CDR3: CASSSGTTNTEAFF. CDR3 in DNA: TGTGCCAGCAGCTCCGGAACGACGAACACTGAAGCTTTCTTT.

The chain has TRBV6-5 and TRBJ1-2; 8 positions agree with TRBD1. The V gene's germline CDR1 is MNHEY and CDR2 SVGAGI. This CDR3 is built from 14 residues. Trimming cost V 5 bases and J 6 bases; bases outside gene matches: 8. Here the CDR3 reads CASSIRTGRDGYTF. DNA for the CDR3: TGTGCCAGCAGTATACGGACAGGGAGGGATGGCTACACCTTC.